The 9 T cell receptor beta chains below come from one sample, sequenced in a study of post-analysis software for immune sequencing data. These receptors have no known antigen. Study-wide results and caveats: Roughly five TRBV segments appeared more often in patients than in controls, and TRBV5-6, TRBV5-1 and TRBV20-1 were among these.

TCR beta cDNA libraries had unique molecular identifiers. TCRdb used MiXCR to reprocess the PCR reads, holding one entry per CDR3 protein. Among 350,000 to 450,000 distinct CDR3 sequences listed, roughly 40% were seen once. Sequences were obtained from blood. These receptors all come from a girl aged 2-10 years with multiple sclerosis.

In this sample, this clonotype turned up a few times. The V and J genes are TRBV27 and TRBJ2-7, with TRBD2 identical over 8 bases. The germline V gene encodes CDR1 MNHEY and CDR2 SMNVEV (reference sequence). V trimming: 4 bases; J trimming: 3 bases; junction bases outside the gene matches: 5. This CDR3 contains 14 residues. CDR3 DNA: TGTGCCAGCAGTTGGTCGGGAGGGTTCTACGAGCAGTACTTC. It specifies CASSWSGGFYEQYF.

The V and J genes are TRBV7-3 and TRBJ2-1, with 12 positions matching TRBD1. Germline CDR1 SGHTA, CDR2 FQGTGA. CDR3 length: 17 residues. Unmatched junction bases numbered 10, after V lost 5 bases and J lost 5 bases. CDR3 nucleotide sequence: TGTGCCAGCAGCCCGACTTTGGGGACAGGGGGCCACAATGAGCAGTTCTTC. It encodes CASSPTLGTGGHNEQFF.

The chain couples TRBV7-9 to TRBJ1-1; D is uncertain. Germline CDR1 is SEHNR and CDR2 is FQNEAQ (reference sequence). V was shortened by 7 bases and J by 3 bases, with 15 bases between the two germline ends. The CDR3 is made up of 14 amino acids. CDR3 region: CASTRLGWDTEAFF. The CDR3, as DNA: TGTGCCAGCACCCGACTAGGGTGGGACACTGAAGCTTTCTTT. The whole variable domain, filled in from reference TRBV7-9 and TRBJ1-1, reads DTGVSQNPRHKITKRGQNVTFRCDPISEHNRLYWYRQTLGQGPEFLTYFQNEAQLEKSRLLSDRFSAERPKGSFSTLEIQRTEQGDSAMYLCASTRLGWDTEAFFGQGTRLTVV.

Here the CDR3 DNA reads TGTGCCAGCAGTTACTCAACGAAACTCAAAAACATTCAGTACTTC. This codes for CASSYSTKLKNIQYF. This chain joins TRBV6-6 and TRBJ2-4; D not certain. This CDR3 has 15 residues. The ends were cut back, 0 bases at V and 3 bases at J, with 9 bases in the middle. Germline V lookup: CDR1 MNHNY, CDR2 SVGAGI (reference sequence).

V usage is TRBV7-2 and J usage is TRBJ2-4, with D maybe TRBD2 (5 bases). There are 17 residues in the CDR3. Trimming removed 0 bases at V and 1 base at J, with 13 bases between. CDR1 and CDR2 from the germline V gene are SGHTA and FQGNSA. CDR3 in amino acids: CASSLARPGGAKNIQYF. In DNA, the CDR3 is TGTGCCAGCAGCTTAGCGCGACCAGGCGGGGCCAAAAACATTCAGTACTTC.

The chain uses TRBV7-9 and TRBJ1-1; D unresolved. The V gene's germline CDR1 is SEHNR and CDR2 FQNEAQ (reference sequence). Trimming cost V 2 bases and J 3 bases, with 4 bases left between them. The CDR3 consists of 12 residues. This chain's CDR3 is CASSLMDTEAFF. DNA for the CDR3: TGTGCCAGCAGCTTAATGGACACTGAAGCTTTCTTT. The full variable domain, in which reference TRBV7-9 and TRBJ1-1 provide the parts outside the CDR3, is DTGVSQNPRHKITKRGQNVTFRCDPISEHNRLYWYRQTLGQGPEFLTYFQNEAQLEKSRLLSDRFSAERPKGSFSTLEIQRTEQGDSAMYLCASSLMDTEAFFGQGTRLTVV.

This rearrangement joins TRBV5-1 to TRBJ2-3; D is possibly TRBD2 (5 bases). This CDR3 is 13 amino acids long. V was trimmed by 7 bases and J by 6 bases, leaving 15 bases between them. Germline-derived CDR1 and CDR2 are SGHRS and YFSETQ. The CDR3, as DNA: TGCGCCAGCCGGGGTTATGTGGCCGATACGCAGTATTTT. Its protein product is CASRGYVADTQYF.

The V gene is TRBV10-3, the J gene TRBJ2-3; 10 bases map to TRBD2. Unmatched junction bases numbered 7, after V lost 6 bases and J lost 1 base. CDR1 ENHRY and CDR2 SYGVKD come from the germline V gene. The CDR3 loop spans 16 amino acids. The CDR3, as DNA: TGTGCCATCAGGGAACCTAGCGGGGGCCGCACAGATACGCAGTATTTT. Protein sequence: CAIREPSGGRTDTQYF.

This rearrangement joins TRBV7-6 to TRBJ2-7, with D perhaps TRBD1 (5 bases). Germline CDR1 and CDR2: SGHVS and FNYEAQ. The CDR3 spans 17 residues. V lost 0 bases and J 3 bases, leaving 18 bases between the germline ends. This CDR3 reads CASSLARPGQLGYEQYF. As DNA, the CDR3 is TGTGCCAGCAGCTTAGCGCGACCAGGGCAGCTCGGCTACGAGCAGTACTTC.